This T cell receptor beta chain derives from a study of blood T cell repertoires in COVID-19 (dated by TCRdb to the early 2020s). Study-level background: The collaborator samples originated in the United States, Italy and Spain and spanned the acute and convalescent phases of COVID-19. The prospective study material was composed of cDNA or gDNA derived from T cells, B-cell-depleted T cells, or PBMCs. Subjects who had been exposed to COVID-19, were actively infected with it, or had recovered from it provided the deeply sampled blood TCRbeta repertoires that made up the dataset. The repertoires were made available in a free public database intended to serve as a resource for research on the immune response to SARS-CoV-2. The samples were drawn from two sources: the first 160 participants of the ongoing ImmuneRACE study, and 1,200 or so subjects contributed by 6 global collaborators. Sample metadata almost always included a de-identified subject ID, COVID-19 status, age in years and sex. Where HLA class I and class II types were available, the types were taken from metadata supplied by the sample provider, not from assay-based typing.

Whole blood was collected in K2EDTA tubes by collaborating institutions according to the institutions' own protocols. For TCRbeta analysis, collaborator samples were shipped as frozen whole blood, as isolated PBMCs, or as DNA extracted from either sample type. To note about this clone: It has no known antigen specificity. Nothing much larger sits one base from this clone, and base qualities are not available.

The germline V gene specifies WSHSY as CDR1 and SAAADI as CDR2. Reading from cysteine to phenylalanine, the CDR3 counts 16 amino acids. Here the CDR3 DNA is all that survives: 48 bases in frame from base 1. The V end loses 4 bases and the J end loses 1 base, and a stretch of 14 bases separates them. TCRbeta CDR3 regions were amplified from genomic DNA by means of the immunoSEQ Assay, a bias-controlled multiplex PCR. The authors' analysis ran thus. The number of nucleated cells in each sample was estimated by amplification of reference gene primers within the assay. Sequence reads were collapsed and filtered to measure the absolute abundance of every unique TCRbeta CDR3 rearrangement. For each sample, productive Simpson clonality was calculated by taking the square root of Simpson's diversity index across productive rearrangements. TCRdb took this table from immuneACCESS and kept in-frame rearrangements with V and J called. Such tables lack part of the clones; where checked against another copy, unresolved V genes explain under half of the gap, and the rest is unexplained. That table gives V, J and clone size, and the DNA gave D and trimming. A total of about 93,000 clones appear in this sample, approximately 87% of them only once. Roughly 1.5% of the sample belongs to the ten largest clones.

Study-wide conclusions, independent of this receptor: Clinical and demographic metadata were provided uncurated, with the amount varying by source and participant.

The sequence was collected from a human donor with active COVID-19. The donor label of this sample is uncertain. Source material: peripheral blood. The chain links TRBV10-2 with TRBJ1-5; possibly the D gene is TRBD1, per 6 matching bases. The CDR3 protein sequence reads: CASSGLSRGSNQPQHF. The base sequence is TGCGCCAGCAGTGGATTGAGCAGGGGAAGCAATCAGCCCCAGCATTTT.